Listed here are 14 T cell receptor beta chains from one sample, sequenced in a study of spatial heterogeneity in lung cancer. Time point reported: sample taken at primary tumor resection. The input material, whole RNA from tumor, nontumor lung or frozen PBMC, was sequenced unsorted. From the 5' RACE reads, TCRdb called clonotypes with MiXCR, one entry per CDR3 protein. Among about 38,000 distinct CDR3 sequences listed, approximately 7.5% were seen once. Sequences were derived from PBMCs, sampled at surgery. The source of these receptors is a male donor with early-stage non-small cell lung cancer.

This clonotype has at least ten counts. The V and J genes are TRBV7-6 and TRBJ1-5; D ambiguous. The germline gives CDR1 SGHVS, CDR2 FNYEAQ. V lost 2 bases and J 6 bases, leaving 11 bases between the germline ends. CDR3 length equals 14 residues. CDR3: CASSLMGKSQPQHF. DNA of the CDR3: TGTGCCAGCAGCTTAATGGGGAAGTCTCAGCCCCAGCATTTT.

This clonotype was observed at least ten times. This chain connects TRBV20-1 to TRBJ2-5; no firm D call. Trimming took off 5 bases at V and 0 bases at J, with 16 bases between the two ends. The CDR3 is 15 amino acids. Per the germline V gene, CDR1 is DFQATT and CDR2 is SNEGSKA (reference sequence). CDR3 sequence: CSAPPHPSYQETQYF. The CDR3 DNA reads TGCAGTGCTCCCCCCCACCCGTCGTACCAAGAGACCCAGTACTTC.

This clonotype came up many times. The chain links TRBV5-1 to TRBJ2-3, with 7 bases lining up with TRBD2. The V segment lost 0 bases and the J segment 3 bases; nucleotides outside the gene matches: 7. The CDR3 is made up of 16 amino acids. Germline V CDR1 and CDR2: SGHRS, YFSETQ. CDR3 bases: TGCGCCAGCAGCTTGGGTGCTAGCGGTGGGACAGATACGCAGTATTTT. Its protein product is CASSLGASGGTDTQYF.

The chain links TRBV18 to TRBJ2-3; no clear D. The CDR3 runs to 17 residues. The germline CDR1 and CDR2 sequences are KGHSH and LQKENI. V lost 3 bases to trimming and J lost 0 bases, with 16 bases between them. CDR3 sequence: CASSPVNSILSTDTQYF. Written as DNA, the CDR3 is TGTGCCAGCTCACCGGTCAACTCTATACTAAGCACAGATACGCAGTATTTT. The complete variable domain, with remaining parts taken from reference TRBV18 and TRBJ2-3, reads NAGVMQNPRHLVRRRGQEARLRCSPMKGHSHVYWYRQLPEEGLKFMVYLQKENIIDESGMPKERFSAEFPKEGPSILRIQQVVRGDSAAYFCASSPVNSILSTDTQYFGPGTRLTVL.

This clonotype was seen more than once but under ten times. The CDR3 protein is CASSAEERTYNEQFF. In nucleotides, the CDR3 is TGTGCCAGCAGCGCCGAAGAGCGCACTTACAATGAGCAGTTCTTC. The chain couples TRBV7-8 to TRBJ2-1; the D is unclear. Germline V lookup: CDR1 SGHVS, CDR2 FQNEAQ. This CDR3 has 15 amino acids. The ends were cut back, 5 bases at V and 4 bases at J, with 15 bases in the middle. Together with reference TRBV7-8 and TRBJ2-1, the CDR3 gives the full variable domain: GAGVSQSPRYKVAKRGQDVALRCDPISGHVSLFWYQQALGQGPEFLTYFQNEAQLDKSGLPSDRFFAERPEGSVSTLKIQRTQQEDSAVYLCASSAEERTYNEQFFGPGTRLTVL.

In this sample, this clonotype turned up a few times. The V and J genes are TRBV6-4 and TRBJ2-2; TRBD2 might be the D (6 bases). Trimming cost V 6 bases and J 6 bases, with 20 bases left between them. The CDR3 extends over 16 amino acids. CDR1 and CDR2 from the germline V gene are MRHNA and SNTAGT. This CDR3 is CASSARGVALAGELFF. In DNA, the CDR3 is TGTGCCAGCAGCGCCCGCGGGGTGGCACTGGCCGGGGAGCTGTTTTTT.

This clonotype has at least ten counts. CDR3 sequence reads: CAVAQLNTEAFF. In DNA, the CDR3 is TGTGCCGTGGCACAGTTGAACACTGAAGCTTTCTTT. V is TRBV10-3 and J is TRBJ1-1; D gene ambiguous. Trimming took 11 bases from V and 0 from J, leaving 10 bases between them. The CDR3 is made up of 12 amino acids. The V gene's germline CDR1 is ENHRY and CDR2 SYGVKD.

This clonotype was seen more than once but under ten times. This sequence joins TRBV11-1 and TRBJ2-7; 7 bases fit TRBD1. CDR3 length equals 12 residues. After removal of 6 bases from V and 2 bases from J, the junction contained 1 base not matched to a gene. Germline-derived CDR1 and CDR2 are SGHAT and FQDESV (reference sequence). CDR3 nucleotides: TGTGCCAGCAGGCAGGGGGCCTACGAGCAGTACTTC. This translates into CASRQGAYEQYF.

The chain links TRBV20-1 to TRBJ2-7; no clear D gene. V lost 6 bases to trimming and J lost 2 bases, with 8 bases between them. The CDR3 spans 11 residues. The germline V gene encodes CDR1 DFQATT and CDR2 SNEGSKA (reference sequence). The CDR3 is CSAWKTYEQYF. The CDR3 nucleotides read TGCAGTGCGTGGAAGACCTACGAGCAGTACTTC.

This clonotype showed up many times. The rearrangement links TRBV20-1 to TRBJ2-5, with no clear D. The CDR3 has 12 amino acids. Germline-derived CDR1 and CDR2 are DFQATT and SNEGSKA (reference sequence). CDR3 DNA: TGCAGCGCCGATGAGGCGCAAGAGACCCAGTACTTC. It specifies CSADEAQETQYF.

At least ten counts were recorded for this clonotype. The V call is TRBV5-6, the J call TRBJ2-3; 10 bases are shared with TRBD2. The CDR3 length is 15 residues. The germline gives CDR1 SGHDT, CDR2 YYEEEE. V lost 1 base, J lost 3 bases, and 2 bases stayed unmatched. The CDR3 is CASSLTSGVTDTQYF. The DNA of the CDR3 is TGTGCCAGCAGCTTGACTAGCGGGGTTACAGATACGCAGTATTTT.

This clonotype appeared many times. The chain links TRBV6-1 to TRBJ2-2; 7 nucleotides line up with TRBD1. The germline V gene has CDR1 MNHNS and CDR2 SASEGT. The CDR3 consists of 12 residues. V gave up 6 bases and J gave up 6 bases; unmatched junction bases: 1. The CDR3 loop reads CASSQGAGELFF. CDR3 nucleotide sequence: TGTGCCAGCAGCCAGGGGGCCGGGGAGCTGTTTTTT.

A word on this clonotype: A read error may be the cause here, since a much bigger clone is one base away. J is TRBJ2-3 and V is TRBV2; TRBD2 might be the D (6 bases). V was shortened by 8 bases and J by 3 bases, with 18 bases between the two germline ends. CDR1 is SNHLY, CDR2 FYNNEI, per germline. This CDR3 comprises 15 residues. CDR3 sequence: CASGAEETSTDTQYF. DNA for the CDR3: TGTGCCAGCGGCGCCGAGGAGACTAGTACAGATACGCAGTATTTT.

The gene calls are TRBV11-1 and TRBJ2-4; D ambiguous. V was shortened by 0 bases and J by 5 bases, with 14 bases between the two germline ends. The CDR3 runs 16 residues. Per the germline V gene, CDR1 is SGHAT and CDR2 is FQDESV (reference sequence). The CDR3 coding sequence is TGTGCCAGCAGCTTAGCGTTTGGTATCGGTGAAAACATTCAGTACTTC. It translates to CASSLAFGIGENIQYF.